This passage covers 23 T cell receptor beta chains from one sample sequenced in a study of T cell responses to AZD1222 COVID-19 vaccine. The repertoire was sequenced with immunoSEQ multiplex PCR; TCRdb's copy has only in-frame clones and lacks some. The sample has 120,000 to 150,000 clones; roughly 88% are singletons. Source: peripheral blood, taken on day 0 of AZD1222 vaccination. These receptors came from an adult in good health.

This clone was counted between two and nine times. The chain's CDR3 is CASSPRQGDNYEQYF. CDR3 bases: TGCGCCAGCAGCCCCCGACAGGGGGACAACTACGAGCAGTACTTC. V usage is TRBV4-3 and J usage is TRBJ2-7; 9 bases are a match to TRBD1. The CDR3 spans 15 residues. Germline V gene sequence: CDR1 LGHNA, CDR2 YSLEER. Trimming took 4 bases from V and 3 from J; bases not matched to a gene: 7.

The rearrangement uses TRBV6-2 or TRBV6-3 and TRBJ2-7; D remains unclear. V was clipped by 1 base and J by 6 bases, with 4 bases between them. The CDR3 spans 11 residues. The germline CDR1 and CDR2 sequences are MNHEY and SVGEGT. The CDR3 sequence: CASSYLFEQYF. The CDR3 region has the DNA TGTGCCAGCAGTTACTTGTTCGAGCAGTACTTC.

J is TRBJ1-1 and V is TRBV6-4; TRBD1 aligns across 8 bases. Germline CDR1 reads MRHNA; CDR2 reads SNTAGT. This CDR3 is built from 15 residues. The V and J ends lost 4 bases and 7 bases, in that order; junction bases with no gene match: 11. The CDR3 DNA follows: TGTGCCAGCAGTGCCCGGACAGGGTTGTTGGGTGAAGCTTTCTTT. It specifies CASSARTGLLGEAFF.

The J gene is TRBJ1-3, the V gene TRBV4-1, with a possible D match to TRBD1 (5 bases). The V end lost 4 bases, the J end lost 0 bases, and 13 bases lay between the germline ends. Germline CDR1 is MGHRA and CDR2 is YSYEKL. This CDR3 contains 16 residues. The CDR3 nucleotides are TGCGCCAGCAGCCCCGTACAGGTCCGCTCTGGAAACACCATATATTTT. Its protein is CASSPVQVRSGNTIYF.

The V call is TRBV4-2, the J call TRBJ2-7; 7 bases are a match to TRBD2. The J segment lost 1 base and the V segment lost 2 bases, leaving 2 bases of the junction unmatched. Germline CDR1 reads LGHNA; CDR2 reads YNFKEQ. The CDR3 runs 14 residues. In nucleotides, the CDR3 is TGTGCCAGCAGCCAAACTAGCGTATCCTACGAGCAGTACTTC. This encodes CASSQTSVSYEQYF.

The V and J genes are TRBV10-2 and TRBJ2-1; D is unresolved. Germline V gene data show CDR1 as WSHSY and CDR2 as SAAADI. V shed 2 bases and J shed 2 bases, with 10 bases lying between them. This CDR3 region has 15 residues. The CDR3 loop reads CASSEAAYAYNEQFF. The CDR3 nucleotides are TGCGCCAGCAGTGAGGCGGCCTACGCCTACAATGAGCAGTTCTTC.

The chain recombines TRBV10-2 with TRBJ1-6, with D uncertain. V dropped 4 bases and J dropped 5 bases, with 12 bases sitting between them. Germline values: CDR1 WSHSY, CDR2 SAAADI. This CDR3 region has 15 residues. CDR3 nucleotides: TGCGCCAGCAGTGGTAGCGACACCAATAATTCACCCCTCCACTTT. This encodes CASSGSDTNNSPLHF.

The chain is built from TRBV5-1 and TRBJ2-2; TRBD2 matches 7 bases. V dropped 3 bases and J dropped 8; count of bases not matched to a gene: 10. The CDR3 is made up of 15 amino acids. Germline lookup yields CDR1 SGHRS and CDR2 YFSETQ. The CDR3 is CASSWGPGGDGELFF. The DNA of the CDR3 is TGCGCCAGCAGCTGGGGCCCGGGAGGCGATGGGGAGCTGTTTTTT.

This clone was detected only once. The CDR3 nucleotides read TGTGCCAGCAGCCAAGAATCCGTTTTCTACTCTGGGGCCAACGTCCTGACTTTC. Translating gives CASSQESVFYSGANVLTF. The gene calls are TRBV3-1 (or the pseudogene TRBV3-2) and TRBJ2-6; D is undetermined. The ends were cut back, 0 bases at V and 0 bases at J, with 12 bases in the middle. CDR3 size: 18 residues. Germline CDR1 reads LGHDT; CDR2 reads YNNKEL (reference sequence).

This chain links TRBV6-5 with TRBJ2-1, with 9 nucleotides matching TRBD1. Germline trimming cut 10 bases from V and 6 bases from J; bases unmatched to any gene: 10. The CDR3 has 14 residues. The germline CDR1 and CDR2 sequences are MNHEY and SVGAGI. The CDR3 protein is CATYRTGDFNEQFF. The DNA for the CDR3 is TGTGCCACCTATCGGACAGGGGATTTCAATGAGCAGTTCTTC.

The rearrangement uses TRBV6-5 and TRBJ1-2, with 9 bases lining up with TRBD1. Germline V gives CDR1 MNHEY, CDR2 SVGAGI. Trimming removed 5 bases from V and 7 bases from J; junction bases left unmatched: 8. This CDR3 is built from 14 residues. The CDR3 nucleotides are TGTGCCAGCAGTCTCCGGGACAGGGCCGGTGGCTACACCTTC. Its translation is CASSLRDRAGGYTF.

The chain has TRBV11-2 and TRBJ2-7; D might be TRBD2 (6 bases). V lost 3 bases, J lost 2 bases, and 17 bases lay in between. Germline V gives CDR1 SGHAT, CDR2 FQNNGV. This CDR3 spans 16 amino acids. The CDR3 reads CASSFFLGDSAYEQYF. The CDR3 DNA is TGTGCCAGCAGCTTCTTTCTAGGGGACTCTGCCTACGAGCAGTACTTC.

The chain joins TRBV9 to TRBJ2-5; 8 nucleotides line up with TRBD2. Germline assignment: CDR1 SGDLS and CDR2 YYNGEE. The CDR3 runs 15 residues. The ends lost 0 bases at V and 5 bases at J; junction bases unmatched: 6. CDR3 nucleotide sequence: TGTGCCAGCAGCGTAGCGGGGACTAGTCTGGAGACCCAGTACTTC. Translation: CASSVAGTSLETQYF.

This chain joins TRBV30 and TRBJ2-1; D is undetermined. From germline, CDR1 is GTSNPN and CDR2 SVGIG (reference sequence). This CDR3 is built from 14 residues. With 1 base removed from V and 6 bases from J, the gap between germline ends came to 13 bases. DNA for the CDR3: TGTGCCTGGAGTGGGGCCCCAGGTACCAATGAGCAGTTCTTC. Its translation: CAWSGAPGTNEQFF. The complete variable domain, with remaining parts taken from reference TRBV30 and TRBJ2-1, reads SQTIHQWPATLVQPVGSPLSLECTVEGTSNPNLYWYRQAAGRGLQLLFYSVGIGQISSEVPQNLSASRPQDRQFILSSKKLLLSDSGFYLCAWSGAPGTNEQFFGPGTRLTVL.

This chain connects TRBV18 to TRBJ1-4; tentative D call: TRBD1 (5 bases). CDR3 size: 15 residues. With 2 bases removed from V and 7 bases from J, the gap between germline ends came to 14 bases. Germline CDR1 is KGHSH and CDR2 is LQKENI. CDR3 residues: CASSPRGTTSEKLFF. The DNA for the CDR3 is TGTGCCAGCTCACCAAGAGGGACGACGAGTGAAAAACTGTTTTTT.

This clone was seen only once. The chain joins TRBV28 to TRBJ2-7; tentative D call: TRBD2 (5 bases). Germline CDR1 MDHEN, CDR2 SYDVKM. The length of the CDR3 is 13 residues. V was trimmed by 4 bases and J by 1 base, leaving 8 bases between them. The DNA for the CDR3 is TGTGCCAGCAGTTGGAGGCTTTCCTACGAGCAGTACTTC. Amino acids: CASSWRLSYEQYF.

V and J are TRBV7-2 and TRBJ1-5; D remains ambiguous. CDR1 is SGHTA, CDR2 FQGNSA, per germline. The CDR3 length is 14 residues. V lost 5 bases, J lost 5 bases, and 13 bases lay in between. For the CDR3, the DNA is TGTGCCAGCAGCCCAGCGGGTGTCCATCAGCCCCAGCATTTT. It translates to CASSPAGVHQPQHF. Using reference TRBV7-2 and TRBJ1-5 for the parts outside the CDR3, the full variable domain is GAGVSQSPSNKVTEKGKDVELRCDPISGHTALYWYRQSLGQGLEFLIYFQGNSAPDKSGLPSDRFSAERTGGSVSTLTIQRTQQEDSAVYLCASSPAGVHQPQHFGDGTRLSIL.

The chain joins TRBV20-1 to TRBJ2-6; D possibly corresponds to TRBD1 (5 bases). Trimming took off 3 bases at V and 0 bases at J, with 21 bases between the two ends. CDR1 is DFQATT and CDR2 is SNEGSKA in the germline V gene (reference sequence). CDR3 length: 19 residues. Written as DNA, the CDR3 is TGCAGTGCTAGTAATAGTCGACAGTGGCCCCCCTCTGGGGCCAACGTCCTGACTTTC. This codes for CSASNSRQWPPSGANVLTF.

This chain connects TRBV21-1 to TRBJ1-4; the table's D call, TRBD1, has no DNA check behind it. TRBV21-1 is tagged as a pseudogene. The CDR3 consists of 17 residues. The CDR3 loop reads CASSDRGRPLGSEKLFF. In nucleotides, the CDR3 is TGTGCCAGCAGCGACAGAGGAAGGCCCCTCGGAAGTGAAAAACTGTTTTTT.

The count of this clone is one. V is TRBV28 and J is TRBJ2-7, with D possibly TRBD2 on 5 matching bases. This CDR3 region has 16 residues. From germline, CDR1 is MDHEN and CDR2 SYDVKM. Trimming pared 8 bases from V and 3 bases from J, leaving 23 bases between. This CDR3 is CASSPRDGVDLYEQYF. CDR3 DNA sequence: TGTGCCAGCTCCCCTCGGGATGGGGTAGACCTCTACGAGCAGTACTTC. The full variable domain, rest sourced from reference TRBV28 and TRBJ2-7, is DVKVTQSSRYLVKRTGEKVFLECVQDMDHENMFWYRQDPGLGLRLIYFSYDVKMKEKGDIPEGYSVSREKKERFSLILESASTNQTSMYLCASSPRDGVDLYEQYFGPGTRLTVT.

In DNA, the CDR3 is TGCAGCGTTCTGGACAGGGATGGGTTATGGTATGGCTACACCTTC. As protein: CSVLDRDGLWYGYTF. The chain has TRBV29-1 and TRBJ1-2, with TRBD1 matching over 8 bases. CDR3 size: 15 residues. From germline, CDR1 is SQVTM and CDR2 ANQGSEA. V was clipped by 5 bases and J by 5 bases; unmatched bases: 13.

Concerning this clone itself: Distinct nucleotide sequences in the sample also encode this CDR3. This chain links TRBV12-3 or TRBV12-4 with TRBJ1-5; D gene ambiguous. The V end was cut by 3 bases, the J end by 4 bases, with 7 bases between. This CDR3 contains 13 residues. This CDR3 reads CASSLRGNQPQHF. The CDR3 bases are TGTGCCAGCAGTTTGAGAGGGAATCAGCCCCAGCATTTT.

This rearrangement joins TRBV3-1 (or the pseudogene TRBV3-2) to TRBJ1-1; the match to TRBD1 covers 8 bases. The V and J ends lost 3 bases and 6 bases, in that order; junction bases with no gene match: 6. This CDR3 has 14 amino acids. Germline-derived CDR1 and CDR2 are LGHDT and YNNKEL (reference sequence). The CDR3, as DNA: TGTGCCAGCAGCCAGAGACAGGGGTTCGCTGAAGCTTTCTTT. Protein product: CASSQRQGFAEAFF.